This T cell receptor beta chain was sequenced for a study of radiation and T cells in renal cell carcinoma. Specified time point: blood 2 weeks post-SBRT. Documented treatment: 15 Gy SBRT to primary tumor, nephrectomy 4 weeks later. Data came from immunoSEQ multiplex PCR; TCRdb stores just in-frame clones and leaves some out. The table has roughly 78,000 clones, 82% seen once. CDR3 length: 15 residues. Germline V gene sequence: CDR1 MNHEY, CDR2 SVGAGI. The germline V and J ends were trimmed by 4 bases and 0 bases, with 11 bases remaining between them. The origin of this receptor is a man aged 55 to 70 with renal cell carcinoma. This chain links TRBV6-5 with TRBJ2-3, with a possible D match to TRBD1 (5 bases). Sample: blood, taken from a patient whose treatment included radiotherapy and nephrectomy. The CDR3 sequence is CASSSLGVSTDTQYF. The CDR3, as DNA: TGTGCCAGCAGTTCCCTAGGGGTCAGCACAGATACGCAGTATTTT.